Below are 20 T cell receptor beta chains sequenced from a single sample in a study of blood T cells in healthy people across ages. Primers used in a second PCR of roughly 6 to 11 cycles were a sample-barcoded 5' primer and a J-beta primer mix. TCRdb re-analysed the 5' RACE reads in MiXCR, keeping a single row per CDR3 protein. The sample records hundreds of thousands of distinct CDR3 sequences, 58% being singletons. The sample consisted of blood. These receptors were obtained from a man in his 60s in good health.

The chain links TRBV6-2 or TRBV6-3 to TRBJ2-5; D perhaps matches TRBD1 (7 bases). V gave up 6 bases and J gave up 0 bases, with 17 bases separating them. The CDR3 contains 16 residues. Per germline, CDR1 MNHEY and CDR2 SVGEGT. CDR3 amino acids: CASRNRGRGYQETQYF. The CDR3 nucleotides read TGTGCCAGCAGAAACAGGGGACGGGGGTACCAAGAGACCCAGTACTTC.

The genes are TRBV5-1 and TRBJ2-7, with a possible D match to TRBD2 (6 bases). This CDR3 region has 14 residues. Trimming stripped 2 bases from V and 0 bases from J, with 9 bases between. CDR1 is SGHRS and CDR2 is YFSETQ in the germline V gene. CDR3 residues: CASSFLTSSYEQYF. The CDR3 nucleotides are TGCGCCAGCAGCTTTTTGACTAGCTCCTACGAGCAGTACTTC.

The genes are TRBV5-1 and TRBJ1-6; D is unclear. This CDR3 region has 14 residues. V was trimmed by 4 bases and J by 11 bases, leaving 16 bases between them. The germline gives CDR1 SGHRS, CDR2 YFSETQ. The DNA of the CDR3 is TGCGCCAGCAGCCCTGGGATTACGTCGGCACCCCTCCACTTT. Encoded protein: CASSPGITSAPLHF.

This clonotype was detected only once. The V gene is TRBV12-3 or TRBV12-4, the J gene TRBJ1-2, with D maybe TRBD1 (5 bases). There are 19 residues in the CDR3. The V and J ends lost 0 bases and 2 bases respectively, with 22 bases between them. CDR3 loop: CASSLALGLDTDSNYGYTF. The CDR3 bases are TGTGCCAGCAGTTTAGCCTTGGGACTAGATACTGACTCCAACTATGGCTACACCTTC.

This clonotype came up a few times. V usage is TRBV10-3 and J usage is TRBJ2-7; D gene ambiguous. CDR1 ENHRY and CDR2 SYGVKD come from the germline V gene. Trimming shortened V by 6 bases and J by 0 bases, and 12 bases separated the two germline ends. The CDR3 is made up of 14 amino acids. The CDR3 nucleotides are TGTGCCATCAGACTGGACGCGGACTCCTACGAGCAGTACTTC. It codes for CAIRLDADSYEQYF.

The rearrangement uses TRBV4-2 and TRBJ2-3; TRBD1 matches at 10 bases. The CDR3 loop spans 17 amino acids. Germline V lookup: CDR1 LGHNA, CDR2 YNFKEQ. V shed 3 bases and J 1 base; nucleotides not matched to a gene: 7. The CDR3 DNA sequence: TGTGCCAGCAGCCATGATCCCGGGACAGGGGGCACAGATACGCAGTATTTT. This translates into CASSHDPGTGGTDTQYF.

V is TRBV4-1 and J is TRBJ2-4, with D possibly being TRBD2 (6 bases). The J call could be wrong; TRBJ2-7 is a better fit for the DNA end. This CDR3 has 13 residues. CDR1 and CDR2 from the germline V gene are MGHRA and YSYEKL. CDR3 bases: TGCGCCAGCAGTCTGGAGGGGACCTACGAGCAGTACTTC. Its protein is CASSLEGTYEQYF.

This clonotype was counted only a few times. The chain is built from TRBV6-6 and TRBJ1-2; D remains ambiguous. This CDR3 is 12 amino acids long. Germline values: CDR1 MNHNY, CDR2 SVGAGI (reference sequence). Trimming stripped 4 bases from V and 8 bases from J, with 11 bases between. CDR3 DNA sequence: TGTGCCAGCAGTTGGGAGGTTGGCGGCTACACCTTC. Its translation: CASSWEVGGYTF.

This chain joins TRBV6-1 and TRBJ2-2; maybe TRBD2 (6 bases). Trimming stripped 0 bases from V and 4 bases from J, with 12 bases between. The CDR3 loop spans 16 amino acids. Germline V gene sequence: CDR1 MNHNS, CDR2 SASEGT. CDR3 loop: CASSEAGGLITGELFF. CDR3 bases: TGTGCCAGCAGTGAAGCGGGGGGACTGATCACCGGGGAGCTGTTTTTT.

The sample holds one count of this clonotype. The CDR3 DNA reads as TGCAGTGCTAGAGCGGACGGTCTCGAGTTTTATAATGAAAAACTGTTTTTT. Its translation: CSARADGLEFYNEKLFF. This chain links TRBV20-1 with TRBJ1-4, with D unclear. Germline values: CDR1 DFQATT, CDR2 SNEGSKA (reference sequence). The CDR3 has 17 amino acids. V was pared by 1 base and J by 4 bases, with 19 bases between.

The gene calls are TRBV20-1 and TRBJ1-2; TRBD1 might be the D (5 bases). CDR1 and CDR2 from the germline V gene are DFQATT and SNEGSKA (reference sequence). V shed 5 bases and J shed 2 bases, with 27 bases lying between them. This CDR3 comprises 18 residues. The CDR3 protein is CSAGFKGSRRDLNYGYTF. The CDR3 coding sequence is TGCAGTGCTGGCTTCAAGGGGTCGAGAAGGGACCTGAACTATGGCTACACCTTC.

The CDR3 bases are TGCGCCAGCAGCTCTTTCCGGGACAACACAGATACGCAGTATTTT. Translating it yields CASSSFRDNTDTQYF. This sequence joins TRBV5-1 and TRBJ2-3; D perhaps matches TRBD1 (6 bases). Trimming left V 3 bases short and J 2 bases short, with 13 bases between. Germline loops: CDR1 SGHRS, CDR2 YFSETQ. This CDR3 has 15 residues.

The rearrangement uses TRBV5-8 and TRBJ2-5; 15 bases fit TRBD2. After removal of 2 bases from V and 2 bases from J, the junction contained 7 bases not matched to a gene. Germline CDR1 and CDR2: SGHTS and YDEGEE. The CDR3 totals 18 residues. In nucleotides, the CDR3 is TGTGCCAGCAGCTTTACCGGGACTAGCGGGGGGAAACAAGAGACCCAGTACTTC. Its translation: CASSFTGTSGGKQETQYF.

J is TRBJ2-3 and V is TRBV20-1, with D perhaps matching TRBD2 (6 bases). Trimming removed 6 bases from V and 2 bases from J, with 15 bases in between. Germline V gene lookup returns CDR1 DFQATT and CDR2 SNEGSKA (reference sequence). The CDR3 loop spans 14 amino acids. The CDR3, as DNA: TGCAGTGCCCCCTCTAGCGTTCTCACAGATACGCAGTATTTT. Translating gives CSAPSSVLTDTQYF.

This clonotype was seen a few times. The V call is TRBV12-5, the J call TRBJ1-2; D remains ambiguous. Germline values: CDR1 LGHNT, CDR2 FRNRAP. V gave up 4 bases and J gave up 0 bases, with 6 bases separating them. This CDR3 spans 13 amino acids. Here the CDR3 reads CASGWTPNYGYTF. The CDR3 DNA is TGTGCTAGTGGTTGGACTCCTAACTATGGCTACACCTTC.

The V and J genes are TRBV29-1 and TRBJ2-5; D possibly uses TRBD1 or TRBD2 (6 bases each). CDR1 SQVTM and CDR2 ANQGSEA come from the germline V gene. V shed 2 bases and J shed 4 bases, with 8 bases lying between them. There are 12 residues in the CDR3. The CDR3 spells CSVEPGAETQYF. In nucleotides, the CDR3 is TGCAGCGTTGAACCGGGGGCAGAGACCCAGTACTTC.

Ten or more counts support this clonotype. The rearrangement uses TRBV6-5 and TRBJ2-4; D perhaps matches TRBD2 (5 bases). Trimming stripped 6 bases from V and 1 base from J, with 10 bases between. Looked up from germline, CDR1 is MNHEY and CDR2 is SVGAGI. CDR3 length: 14 residues. This CDR3 reads CASRADWAKNIQYF. CDR3 DNA: TGTGCCAGCAGGGCGGACTGGGCCAAAAACATTCAGTACTTC.

This clonotype was recorded a few times. V is TRBV3-1 and J is TRBJ2-7; D might be TRBD2 (5 bases). Germline V gives CDR1 LGHDT, CDR2 YNNKEL (reference sequence). The germline V and J ends were trimmed by 8 bases and 7 bases, with 15 bases remaining between them. The CDR3 runs to 12 residues. CDR3 nucleotide sequence: TGTGCCAGCTCCTATCCGGGCGGGGAGCAGTACTTC. Protein: CASSYPGGEQYF.

There are a few counts of this clonotype. The chain joins TRBV27 to TRBJ2-1, with D possibly being TRBD1 or TRBD2 (7 bases each). Deletions cut 5 bases from V and 5 bases from J, with 22 bases between. The CDR3 is made up of 17 amino acids. Germline V lookup: CDR1 MNHEY, CDR2 SMNVEV (reference sequence). CDR3: CASSTYRGAQGDNEQFF. The CDR3 DNA is TGTGCCAGCAGTACGTACCGGGGGGCCCAGGGGGACAATGAGCAGTTCTTC.

The sample holds a few counts of this clonotype. The V and J genes are TRBV7-2 and TRBJ2-1; D gene ambiguous. V was trimmed by 1 base and J by 10 bases, leaving 14 bases between them. This CDR3 region has 14 residues. Germline assignment: CDR1 SGHTA and CDR2 FQGNSA. This CDR3 is CASSLVPPWAEQFF. CDR3 coding DNA: TGTGCCAGCAGCTTAGTTCCACCTTGGGCGGAGCAGTTCTTC.